Following are 14 T cell receptor beta chains from one sample sequenced in a study of shared clonotypes between healthy human individuals. The repertoire was sequenced with immunoSEQ multiplex PCR; TCRdb's copy has only in-frame clones and lacks some. The data contain roughly 700,000 clones, roughly 70% of them singletons. Sequenced sample: memory CD4+ T cells sorted from blood. As to subset: CD45RA-negative fraction. Receptors were obtained from a woman aged 30 to 39 in good health.

Comments on this clone: This specimen includes other DNA sequences encoding the same CDR3. The chain recombines TRBV30 with TRBJ1-4; D is ambiguous. Germline V CDR1 and CDR2: GTSNPN, SVGIG (reference sequence). CDR3 length equals 12 residues. Trimming left V 0 bases short and J 7 bases short, with 6 bases between. CDR3 coding DNA: TGTGCCTGGAGTGTACCGGGTGAAAAACTGTTTTTT. Protein: CAWSVPGEKLFF.

This clone has ten or more counts. The V call is TRBV30, the J call TRBJ2-1; 11 positions agree with TRBD2. The CDR3 has 15 amino acids. Trimming cost V 3 bases and J 4 bases; bases outside gene matches: 5. Germline V gene data show CDR1 as GTSNPN and CDR2 as SVGIG (reference sequence). In nucleotides, the CDR3 is TGTGCCTGGAGGCCGGGACTAGCGGAGTACAATGAGCAGTTCTTC. It yields the protein CAWRPGLAEYNEQFF.

This clone was seen a few times. This chain connects TRBV5-1 to TRBJ2-6, with D maybe TRBD1 (5 bases). V was shortened by 7 bases and J by 6 bases, with 20 bases between the two germline ends. The CDR3 has 16 residues. Germline V gene lookup returns CDR1 SGHRS and CDR2 YFSETQ. CDR3 sequence reads: CASGYGPTGLANVLTF. The CDR3 DNA follows: TGCGCCAGCGGGTACGGACCCACAGGTTTGGCCAACGTCCTGACTTTC.

The chain recombines TRBV5-6 with TRBJ2-7; TRBD1 aligns across 9 bases. Germline CDR1 and CDR2: SGHDT and YYEEEE. The J segment lost 7 bases and the V segment lost 1 base, leaving 9 bases of the junction unmatched. The CDR3 has 15 residues. Written as DNA, the CDR3 is TGTGCCAGCAGCTTGCCCCCGGGACAGGGACGGGAGCAGTACTTC. Its translation: CASSLPPGQGREQYF. Variable domain in full (rest from reference TRBV5-6 and TRBJ2-7): DAGVTQSPTHLIKTRGQQVTLRCSPKSGHDTVSWYQQALGQGPQFIFQYYEEEERQRGNFPDRFSGHQFPNYSSELNVNALLLGDSALYLCASSLPPGQGREQYFGPGTRLTVT.

The rearrangement links TRBV29-1 to TRBJ2-3; D remains ambiguous. The V end was cut by 5 bases, the J end by 2 bases, with 17 bases between. Germline-derived CDR1 and CDR2 are SQVTM and ANQGSEA. CDR3 length: 15 amino acids. In DNA, the CDR3 is TGCAGCGTTCTCGTAGGACCGAAAAACACAGATACGCAGTATTTT. This sequence encodes CSVLVGPKNTDTQYF.

The rearrangement uses TRBV2 and TRBJ2-5, with a possible D match to TRBD1 (6 bases). The J call could be wrong; TRBJ2-7 is a better fit for the DNA end. From germline, CDR1 is SNHLY and CDR2 FYNNEI. CDR3 length: 11 amino acids. CDR3: CAITGFHEQYF. The CDR3 DNA sequence: TGTGCCATCACAGGGTTCCACGAGCAGTACTTC.

The sample holds a few counts of this clone. The CDR3: CASTQEAGGHDNEQFF. Written as DNA, the CDR3 is TGTGCCAGCACCCAGGAAGCGGGAGGCCATGACAATGAGCAGTTCTTC. J is TRBJ2-1 and V is TRBV2, with 9 nucleotides matching TRBD2. The CDR3 length is 16 residues. The trim removed 7 bases at V and 5 bases at J, leaving 12 bases unmatched. Per the germline V gene, CDR1 is SNHLY and CDR2 is FYNNEI.

With regard to this clone: One junction end disagrees with the germline gene, perhaps due to a read error. The chain couples TRBV6-4 to TRBJ1-2, with 10 bases lining up with TRBD1. The germline gives CDR1 MRHNA, CDR2 SNTAGT. CDR3 size: 15 residues. The CDR3 DNA is TGTGCCAGCAGTGATAGGACAGGGGGAAACTCTGGCTACACCTTC. This codes for CASSDRTGGNSGYTF.

Here the CDR3 DNA reads TGTGCCAGCAGTGAAGACGGAGGCGGGGAGACCCAGTACTTC. Translation gives CASSEDGGGETQYF. The V gene is TRBV2, the J gene TRBJ2-5, with a weak D call TRBD2 (5 bases). From germline, CDR1 is SNHLY and CDR2 FYNNEI. This CDR3 has 14 amino acids. V dropped 1 base and J dropped 5 bases, with 11 bases sitting between them.

The V and J genes are TRBV18 and TRBJ2-1, with 7 bases matching TRBD1. The J segment lost 9 bases and the V segment lost 3 bases, leaving 2 bases of the junction unmatched. CDR1 and CDR2 (germline): KGHSH, LQKENI. The CDR3 is 12 residues long. CDR3 amino acids: CASSPDRSEQFF. DNA for the CDR3: TGTGCCAGCTCACCGGACAGGAGTGAGCAGTTCTTC.

This chain uses TRBV7-9 with TRBJ2-7; D gene unclear. The germline CDR1 and CDR2 sequences are SEHNR and FQNEAQ (reference sequence). CDR3 length equals 13 residues. V lost 5 bases, J lost 12 bases, and 20 bases lay in between. The chain's CDR3 is CASSPFSVSLPYF. CDR3 DNA: TGTGCCAGCAGCCCCTTTTCCGTATCCCTTCCGTACTTC.

The J gene is TRBJ2-7, the V gene TRBV4-2, with 8 bases fitting TRBD2. CDR3 length: 16 residues. Germline CDR1 and CDR2: LGHNA and YNFKEQ. V shed 1 base and J 3 bases; nucleotides not matched to a gene: 8. As DNA, the CDR3 is TGTGCCAGCAGCCAAGGGGTGAGGGCGGGAGGCTACGAGCAGTACTTC. Translating it yields CASSQGVRAGGYEQYF.

The chain recombines TRBV5-5 with TRBJ2-2; D ambiguous. Deletions cut 0 bases from V and 4 bases from J, with 13 bases between. The CDR3 length is 16 residues. In germline, CDR1 is SGHKS, CDR2 YYEKEE (reference sequence). CDR3 loop: CASSLARSVGTGELFF. The CDR3 DNA follows: TGTGCCAGCAGCTTGGCCCGGTCGGTCGGCACCGGGGAGCTGTTTTTT.

The genes are TRBV6-4 and TRBJ2-3; 10 nucleotides agree with TRBD1. Trimming took 6 bases from V and 0 from J; bases not matched to a gene: 3. Per germline, CDR1 MRHNA and CDR2 SNTAGT. The CDR3 consists of 15 residues. CDR3 sequence (DNA): TGTGCCAGCAGCTCGGGACAGGGGAGCACAGATACGCAGTATTTT. Translating it yields CASSSGQGSTDTQYF.